Shown below are 4 T cell receptor beta chains from a single sample sequenced in a study of long-term antiretroviral therapy in people with HIV. They ran version v3.0 of the immunoSEQ assay at survey level. Some clones are missing from TCRdb's copy, which holds only in-frame ones; the method was immunoSEQ multiplex PCR. The sample lists around 25,000 clones; 85% to 95% were seen once. The specimen was unsorted PBMCs, collected more than 4.7 years after starting antiretroviral therapy. Source of these receptors: a woman aged 50 to 60 with HIV.

This clone was recorded only once. The chain couples TRBV19 to TRBJ2-3; D is ambiguous. Germline CDR1 LNHDA, CDR2 SQIVND (reference sequence). With 5 bases removed from V and 0 bases from J, the gap between germline ends came to 12 bases. This CDR3 contains 15 residues. Written as DNA, the CDR3 is TGTGCCAGTAGTGTCGACCTAAAGAGCACAGATACGCAGTATTTT. This sequence encodes CASSVDLKSTDTQYF.

This chain connects TRBV5-6 to TRBJ1-2; no clear D gene. Trimming removed 0 bases from V and 3 bases from J, with 15 bases in between. The germline V gene has CDR1 SGHDT and CDR2 YYEEEE. This CDR3 has 16 amino acids. The CDR3 DNA reads TGTGCCAGCAGCTTGGTATTCCCGTTTGAGGACTATGGCTACACCTTC. This sequence encodes CASSLVFPFEDYGYTF.

The V and J genes are TRBV27 and TRBJ2-7; TRBD2 aligns across 11 bases. Trimming removed 7 bases from V and 0 bases from J; junction bases left unmatched: 8. CDR1 is MNHEY, CDR2 SMNVEV, per germline (reference sequence). CDR3 length: 16 residues. In nucleotides, the CDR3 is TGTGCCAGCATTTCAAGACTAGCGGGACCCTCCTACGAGCAGTACTTC. This translates into CASISRLAGPSYEQYF.

The V call is TRBV7-2, the J call TRBJ1-2, with 8 bases lining up with TRBD1. V lost 2 bases and J lost 6; bases outside the gene matches: 11. Germline CDR1 reads SGHTA; CDR2 reads FQGNSA. CDR3 length: 16 residues. CDR3 DNA sequence: TGTGCCAGCAGCTTAACGCCTGAAGGACAGGGAGATGGCTACACCTTC. As protein: CASSLTPEGQGDGYTF.